These 28 T cell receptor beta chains were all obtained from the same sample, sequenced in a study. TCRdb itself ran the 5' RACE reads through MiXCR, one entry per CDR3 protein. The sample consists of 35,000 to 50,000 distinct CDR3 sequences, around 30% of them appearing once. The sample consisted of tumor-infiltrating memory CD4+ T cells sorted from the breast tumor. The subset: memory CD4+ T cells, CD4+CD45RO+CD25-. These receptors all stem from a female donor with breast cancer.

The V call is TRBV12-3 or TRBV12-4, the J call TRBJ2-3, with a tentative D call TRBD1 (5 bases). The CDR3 covers 14 residues. Trimming stripped 5 bases from V and 0 bases from J, with 9 bases between. The CDR3 region is CASSRQRSTDTQYF. CDR3 sequence (DNA): TGTGCCAGCAGTCGACAGAGAAGCACAGATACGCAGTATTTT.

This clonotype was seen only a few times. The chain carries TRBV7-3 and TRBJ2-2; 8 bases are shared with TRBD1. V was clipped by 5 bases and J by 4 bases; unmatched bases: 9. The CDR3 has 16 residues. CDR1 and CDR2 (germline): SGHTA, FQGTGA. The CDR3, as DNA: TGTGCCAGCAGCCCCTCAGGGGGCTCGAGCACCGGGGAGCTGTTTTTT. Protein: CASSPSGGSSTGELFF.

This chain connects TRBV5-4 to TRBJ2-7; TRBD2 matches at 9 bases. Per germline, CDR1 SGHNT and CDR2 YYREEE (reference sequence). The CDR3 length is 20 residues. The trim removed 0 bases at V and 0 bases at J, leaving 16 bases unmatched. Here the CDR3 reads CASSLAVFGMAGGASYEQYF. Here the CDR3 DNA reads TGTGCCAGCAGCTTGGCAGTATTTGGGATGGCGGGAGGGGCCTCCTACGAGCAGTACTTC.

This clonotype has more than one count but fewer than ten. The J gene is TRBJ2-3, the V gene TRBV7-2; a weak D match, TRBD2 (5 bases). This CDR3 has 13 residues. Germline values: CDR1 SGHTA, CDR2 FQGNSA. V was shortened by 5 bases and J by 5 bases, with 11 bases between the two germline ends. The CDR3 loop is CASSLRREDTQYF. CDR3 nucleotides: TGTGCCAGCAGCCTTAGACGGGAAGATACGCAGTATTTT. The full variable domain, completed using reference TRBV7-2 and TRBJ2-3, is GAGVSQSPSNKVTEKGKDVELRCDPISGHTALYWYRQSLGQGLEFLIYFQGNSAPDKSGLPSDRFSAERTGGSVSTLTIQRTQQEDSAVYLCASSLRREDTQYFGPGTRLTVL.

On this clonotype itself: One end of the junction is discordant with germline, which a read error may explain. CDR3 DNA: TGTACCAGCAGCTGGACAGGGGGGCACGAGCAGTACTTC. Its translation is CTSSWTGGHEQYF. The chain combines TRBV7-6 with TRBJ2-7; TRBD1 aligns across 10 bases. This CDR3 has 13 residues. Per germline, CDR1 SGHVS and CDR2 FNYEAQ.

This rearrangement joins TRBV20-1 to TRBJ2-1; D is unclear. This CDR3 contains 15 residues. Germline assignment: CDR1 DFQATT and CDR2 SNEGSKA (reference sequence). Trimming removed 5 bases at V and 7 bases at J, with 21 bases between. Written as DNA, the CDR3 is TGCAGTGCTGACAAAACCGGGTCCCTGGGGAATGAGCAGTTCTTC. This gives the protein CSADKTGSLGNEQFF.

This clonotype was counted at least ten times. The CDR3 here is CASSAGMYEQYF. The CDR3 DNA follows: TGTGCCAGCAGCGCAGGGATGTACGAGCAGTACTTC. The chain is built from TRBV4-2 and TRBJ2-7; tentative D call: TRBD1 (5 bases). The CDR3 is 12 amino acids. The germline V gene has CDR1 LGHNA and CDR2 YNFKEQ. With 5 bases removed from V and 4 bases from J, the gap between germline ends came to 9 bases.

This clonotype was counted at least ten times. V gene TRBV27 combines with J gene TRBJ2-7; D is perhaps TRBD1 (5 bases). The CDR3 sequence is 13 residues long. Per the germline V gene, CDR1 is MNHEY and CDR2 is SMNVEV (reference sequence). The V end was cut by 0 bases, the J end by 4 bases, with 7 bases between. CDR3 DNA sequence: TGTGCCAGCAGTTTATCGCCAGGGTACGAGCAGTACTTC. Its translation: CASSLSPGYEQYF.

V and J are TRBV9 and TRBJ2-3, with D possibly TRBD1 on 7 matching bases. The CDR3 has 15 amino acids. The V end lost 0 bases, the J end lost 6 bases, and 14 bases lay between the germline ends. Germline V gene lookup returns CDR1 SGDLS and CDR2 YYNGEE. CDR3 nucleotides: TGTGCCAGCAGCGTAGTGGAGGGGGCTTATGATACGCAGTATTTT. Amino acids: CASSVVEGAYDTQYF.

As for this clonotype: Being one base from a much bigger clone, this may be a read error. The genes are TRBV7-2 and TRBJ2-7; D is uncertain. The CDR3 length is 11 residues. Germline-derived CDR1 and CDR2 are SGHTA and FQGNSA. V gave up 6 bases and J gave up 3 bases, with 6 bases separating them. The CDR3 DNA reads TGTACCAGCAGTGGGTTCTACGAGCAGTACTTC. It yields the protein CTSSGFYEQYF.

This clonotype has ten or more counts. The chain is built from TRBV6-5 and TRBJ1-3; 8 positions agree with TRBD1. Germline values: CDR1 MNHEY, CDR2 SVGAGI. The junction had 4 bases not matched to a gene; V was cut back by 2 bases and J by 4 bases. The CDR3 extends over 15 amino acids. CDR3 loop: CASSYAGTGGNTIYF. For the CDR3, the DNA is TGTGCCAGCAGTTACGCGGGGACAGGAGGAAACACCATATATTTT.

The rearrangement links TRBV18 to TRBJ2-2; D is perhaps TRBD1 (6 bases). In germline, CDR1 is KGHSH, CDR2 LQKENI. There are 16 residues in the CDR3. The germline V and J ends were trimmed by 5 bases and 5 bases, with 18 bases remaining between them. The CDR3 loop reads CASSSTGTFLTGELFF. CDR3 nucleotide sequence: TGTGCCAGCTCATCGACCGGGACATTCCTGACCGGGGAGCTGTTTTTT.

This clonotype was picked up a small number of times. The chain has TRBV12-3 or TRBV12-4 and TRBJ1-4; possibly TRBD1 for D (5 bases). There are 16 residues in the CDR3. V lost 6 bases and J 4 bases, leaving 18 bases between the germline ends. The CDR3: CASSRGPGRSNEKLFF. The CDR3 coding sequence is TGTGCCAGCAGCCGAGGACCGGGACGAAGTAATGAAAAACTGTTTTTT.

The table lists this clonotype with a few counts. The V call is TRBV9, the J call TRBJ2-5; 8 nucleotides agree with TRBD1. Germline V lookup: CDR1 SGDLS, CDR2 YYNGEE. Trimming cost V 4 bases and J 4 bases; bases outside gene matches: 12. CDR3 length equals 16 residues. CDR3 loop: CASSTQGQGVVETQYF. The CDR3 bases are TGTGCCAGCAGCACTCAAGGACAGGGCGTAGTAGAGACCCAGTACTTC. Complete variable domain (other parts from reference TRBV9 and TRBJ2-5): DSGVTQTPKHLITATGQRVTLRCSPRSGDLSVYWYQQSLDQGLQFLIQYYNGEERAKGNILERFSAQQFPDLHSELNLSSLELGDSALYFCASSTQGQGVVETQYFGPGTRLLVL.

About this clonotype: The conserved phenylalanine or tryptophan normally closing the CDR3 is absent here, so this likely arose from a read error. The chain recombines TRBV6-6 with TRBJ2-7; D might be TRBD1 or TRBD2, each matching 5 bases. CDR3 length: 14 amino acids. Trimming took off 7 bases at V and 0 bases at J, with 13 bases between the two ends. The V gene's germline CDR1 is MNHNY and CDR2 SVGAGI (reference sequence). In DNA form, the CDR3 reads TGTGCCAGCACCCGGGACGGAAGCTCCTACGAGCAGTACTAC. Translation gives CASTRDGSSYEQYY.

The CDR3 is CSVEGDRNTGELFF. CDR3 bases: TGCAGCGTTGAAGGGGACAGGAACACCGGGGAGCTGTTTTTT. This chain uses TRBV29-1 with TRBJ2-2, with 7 bases that match TRBD1. With 1 base clipped from V and 1 base from J, the junction kept 0 bases outside the gene matches. This CDR3 region has 14 residues. Germline V lookup: CDR1 SQVTM, CDR2 ANQGSEA.

This clonotype was counted at least ten times. V usage is TRBV4-1 and J usage is TRBJ2-2; 9 nucleotides agree with TRBD2. Germline values: CDR1 MGHRA, CDR2 YSYEKL. V dropped 2 bases and J dropped 3; count of bases not matched to a gene: 1. The CDR3 length is 15 residues. For the CDR3, the DNA is TGCGCCAGCAGCCAACTAGCGGGACACACCGGGGAGCTGTTTTTT. Its translation is CASSQLAGHTGELFF.

The chain couples TRBV5-1 to TRBJ2-2; 9 bases match TRBD1. The CDR3 is 15 amino acids. The germline gives CDR1 SGHRS, CDR2 YFSETQ. Trimming took 2 bases from V and 7 from J; bases not matched to a gene: 6. The CDR3: CASSFGDRAVGELFF. DNA of the CDR3: TGCGCCAGCAGCTTTGGGGACAGGGCTGTCGGGGAGCTGTTTTTT. Variable domain in full (rest from reference TRBV5-1 and TRBJ2-2): KAGVTQTPRYLIKTRGQQVTLSCSPISGHRSVSWYQQTPGQGLQFLFEYFSETQRNKGNFPGRFSGRQFSNSRSEMNVSTLELGDSALYLCASSFGDRAVGELFFGEGSRLTVL.

To note about this clonotype: Without the conserved terminal phenylalanine or tryptophan, this CDR3 likely stems from a read error. This chain links TRBV29-1 with TRBJ2-7; perhaps TRBD1 as D (5 bases). Germline V gene sequence: CDR1 SQVTM, CDR2 ANQGSEA. Trimming stripped 4 bases from V and 7 bases from J, with 14 bases between. The CDR3 loop spans 12 amino acids. This CDR3 reads CSVGPTVGEQYL. The DNA of the CDR3 is TGCAGCGTTGGTCCGACAGTGGGGGAGCAGTACCTC.

This clonotype was counted at least ten times. The V gene is TRBV7-2, the J gene TRBJ1-5; 7 bases align to TRBD1. V lost 4 bases and J lost 0; bases outside the gene matches: 6. The CDR3 consists of 16 residues. Germline V lookup: CDR1 SGHTA, CDR2 FQGNSA. The CDR3 nucleotides read TGTGCCAGCAGCTATCGGACAGGTTATAGCAATCAGCCCCAGCATTTT. Encoded protein: CASSYRTGYSNQPQHF.

V is TRBV7-3 and J is TRBJ2-1, with 8 bases lining up with TRBD1. The CDR3 contains 15 residues. The J segment lost 5 bases and the V segment lost 5 bases, leaving 8 bases of the junction unmatched. CDR1 is SGHTA and CDR2 is FQGTGA in the germline V gene. The CDR3 DNA is TGTGCCAGCAGCCCAAGACAGGGGAGGAACAATGAGCAGTTCTTC. Protein sequence: CASSPRQGRNNEQFF.

V is TRBV28 and J is TRBJ1-2; 10 bases are a match to TRBD1. V shed 6 bases, J shed 7 bases, and the junction held 8 bases outside the gene matches. In germline, CDR1 is MDHEN, CDR2 SYDVKM. There are 14 residues in the CDR3. The CDR3 sequence: CASSQAGTGVGYTF. DNA of the CDR3: TGTGCCAGCAGCCAAGCCGGGACAGGGGTTGGCTACACCTTC.

The CDR3, as DNA: TGTGCCAGCAGCGTCCGGGAGGGTCCGGATGAGACCCAGTACTTC. This translates into CASSVREGPDETQYF. The chain uses TRBV9 and TRBJ2-5; TRBD2 matches 8 bases. The V gene's germline CDR1 is SGDLS and CDR2 YYNGEE. Unmatched junction bases numbered 8, after V lost 2 bases and J lost 5 bases. The CDR3 has 15 residues.

Only a few counts were recorded for this clonotype. The chain recombines TRBV4-2 with TRBJ2-1; D unresolved. Trimming removed 7 bases from V and 0 bases from J, with 7 bases in between. CDR1 and CDR2 from the germline V gene are LGHNA and YNFKEQ. The CDR3 loop spans 13 amino acids. CDR3 in amino acids: CASTSRSYNEQFF. The CDR3 DNA reads as TGTGCCAGCACGTCCCGCTCCTACAATGAGCAGTTCTTC.

The chain couples TRBV20-1 to TRBJ1-6; tentative D call: TRBD1 (5 bases). V dropped 3 bases and J dropped 5 bases, with 20 bases sitting between them. There are 17 residues in the CDR3. CDR1 is DFQATT and CDR2 is SNEGSKA in the germline V gene (reference sequence). This CDR3 reads CSASREGGGTHNSPLHF. The DNA for the CDR3 is TGCAGTGCTAGTAGGGAGGGTGGGGGTACCCATAATTCACCCCTCCACTTT.

This clonotype was recorded a few times. The V and J genes are TRBV11-2 and TRBJ2-5; tentatively, D is TRBD1 or TRBD2 (7 bases each). The germline V and J ends were trimmed by 3 bases and 5 bases, with 10 bases remaining between them. CDR3 length: 13 amino acids. Germline CDR1 is SGHAT and CDR2 is FQNNGV. This CDR3 is CASSFQGGETQYF. The CDR3 coding sequence is TGTGCCAGCAGCTTTCAGGGGGGGGAGACCCAGTACTTC.

V is TRBV2 and J is TRBJ1-4; D is possibly TRBD1 (5 bases). The germline CDR1 and CDR2 sequences are SNHLY and FYNNEI. V was clipped by 7 bases and J by 12 bases, with 9 bases between them. This CDR3 spans 10 amino acids. The CDR3 nucleotides read TGTGCCAGCAAGGGACCCGAACTGTTTTTT. It yields the protein CASKGPELFF.

This clonotype appeared many times. The J gene is TRBJ2-3, the V gene TRBV15; the D gene is possibly TRBD2 (5 bases). The V gene's germline CDR1 is LNHNV and CDR2 YYDKDF (reference sequence). CDR3 length: 16 residues. Trimming shortened V by 5 bases and J by 3 bases, and 18 bases separated the two germline ends. CDR3 bases: TGTGCCACCAGCGGTGAAGGGAGTGGATTGACAGATACGCAGTATTTT. Encoded protein: CATSGEGSGLTDTQYF.